This note documents a single TCR beta chain sequence. Its specificity is unknown. The data stem from a study of cytomegalovirus exposure and HLA in healthy donors. Study-level background: Earlier, 95 million to 130 million unique TCR beta sequences were recovered from about 179 million T cells by an analysis.

PCR was performed using 60 Vbeta and 13 Jbeta primers. This table comes from immunoSEQ multiplex PCR, and its TCRdb copy is limited to in-frame clones, with some not included. This table has around 150,000 clones, roughly 85% appearing once. The germline V gene has CDR1 LNHDA and CDR2 SQIVND (reference sequence). The length of the CDR3 is 13 residues. The study, taken as a whole, reports: According to reports, the classifier identified cytomegalovirus status with high specificity and sensitivity.

The source material was PBMCs. The TCR was taken from a male donor in good health and CMV-seronegative. The rearrangement joins TRBV19 to TRBJ2-5; 8 bases line up with TRBD1. The J call may not be correct, given that the DNA end is closer to TRBJ2-7. This CDR3 is CASSTPTGAEQYF. As DNA, the CDR3 is TGTGCCAGTAGTACACCGACAGGGGCCGAGCAGTACTTC.